This T cell receptor beta chain was observed in a study of beta chain features in type 1 diabetes. This clone was found a few times. V gave up 2 bases and J gave up 11 bases; unmatched junction bases: 7. Per germline, CDR1 MDHEN and CDR2 SYDVKM. The CDR3 is made up of 14 amino acids. All of the isolated RNA was reverse transcribed, so expressed TCRB transcripts were sequenced. Only in-frame clones appear in the TCRdb table, and some are missing; sequencing was by immunoSEQ multiplex PCR. Of roughly 140,000 clones listed, 7.5% to 10% are singletons. The sequence derives from a man between 18 and 35 years old in good health. The chain uses TRBV28 and TRBJ1-1; 11 bases line up with TRBD1. The sample taken for sequencing was central memory CD4+ T cells from blood. DNA for the CDR3: TGTGCCAGCAGTTTAGGCGGGACAGGGGGTAGGGCTTTCTTT. Protein product: CASSLGGTGGRAFF.